Sequencing of this T cell receptor (beta chain) was carried out in a study of T cells in Graves' hyperthyroidism and ophthalmopathy. Findings and limits, study-wide: Ophthalmopathy could be told apart from stable hyperthyroidism with a 13 V-J model.

It was considered stable Graves' hyperthyroidism when ophthalmopathy did not progress within 18 months. This clonotype was seen repeatedly, ten times or more. Its specificity is not known. TCR beta CDR3 regions were amplified from RNA transcripts. HTBI primers were used for first-round RT-PCR of the TCR CDR3. TCRdb re-derived calls from the multiplex PCR reads in MiXCR, one entry per CDR3 protein. Among fewer than 900,000 distinct CDR3 sequences, roughly 15% were seen once, and the ten largest hold under 9.5%. The CDR3 is 12 amino acids. Trimming removed 1 base from V and 5 bases from J, with 6 bases in between. Germline CDR1 SGHAT, CDR2 FQNNGV.

The chain recombines TRBV11-2 with TRBJ2-7; unclear D gene. The receptor was derived from a young man with Graves' hyperthyroidism. Material for sequencing was blood. CDR3 amino acids: CASSLGQNEQYF. CDR3 sequence (DNA): TGTGCCAGCAGCTTAGGACAAAACGAGCAGTACTTC.